Here is one T cell receptor (beta chain) with its context. Its target is not known. The time point: persistent/refractory GD, antithyroid drugs over 5 years with positive TRAb. Scientists built the TCR library using RNA that was extracted from PBMCs. The patients were enrolled through endocrinology in Xi'an, China. EDTA tubes collected 7.5 to 9.5 milliliters of peripheral blood. These data are taken from a study of regulatory T cells in long-lasting Graves disease. The study's findings and limits: Persistent patients had more shared public clonotypes (2,741) than new patients (about 900).

With iRepertoire HTBI primers and Arm-PCR of CDR3 regions, TCR beta libraries were built. TCRdb redid the calling of the multiplex PCR reads with MiXCR, one entry per CDR3 protein. Here the sample spans 250,000 to 300,000 distinct CDR3 sequences, 20% to 25% being singletons. Sequenced material: peripheral blood mononuclear cells (PBMCs), taken when the disease was refractory, from a patient treated with antithyroid drugs. The source of this sequence is a female donor with Graves disease.

In nucleotides, the CDR3 is TGTGCCACCAGTGTCACGGGGGCCAACGTCCTGACTTTC. Its translation: CATSVTGANVLTF. The V call is TRBV15, the J call TRBJ2-6, with D unresolved. This CDR3 has 13 residues. Germline V gene data show CDR1 as LNHNV and CDR2 as YYDKDF (reference sequence). The V end lost 6 bases, the J end lost 4 bases, and 7 bases lay between the germline ends.